The 9 T cell receptor beta chains below all came from one sample that was sequenced in a study of T cell responses to AZD1222 COVID-19 vaccine. Profiled with immunoSEQ multiplex PCR; TCRdb holds only in-frame clones, not every one. The sample holds fewer than 200,000 clones, 85% to 90% seen once. This material consisted of peripheral blood, taken on day 0 of AZD1222 vaccination. The receptors here all came from an adult in good health.

The chain links TRBV7-9 to TRBJ1-1; D remains unclear. The CDR3 extends over 11 amino acids. The V gene's germline CDR1 is SEHNR and CDR2 FQNEAQ (reference sequence). V was clipped by 1 base and J by 11 bases, with 8 bases between them. The CDR3 region has the DNA TGTGCCAGCAGCTTAGGAACCCGGGCTTTCTTT. It codes for CASSLGTRAFF.

This clone was observed a handful of times. The chain joins TRBV7-9 to TRBJ1-2; the D gene is possibly TRBD1 (5 bases). Between the trimmed V and J ends, which lost 0 bases and 6 bases, there was a span of 11 bases. Germline V gene sequence: CDR1 SEHNR, CDR2 FQNEAQ (reference sequence). The CDR3 length is 14 residues. CDR3 residues: CASSLAAKGNGYTF. DNA of the CDR3: TGTGCCAGCAGCTTAGCGGCCAAGGGGAATGGCTACACCTTC.

V is TRBV5-1 and J is TRBJ1-2; 7 nucleotides line up with TRBD1. CDR1 and CDR2 (germline): SGHRS, YFSETQ. V lost 0 bases and J lost 7; bases outside the gene matches: 9. CDR3 length: 15 residues. This CDR3 reads CASSLGPDRAAGYTF. As DNA, the CDR3 is TGCGCCAGCAGCTTGGGCCCTGACAGGGCGGCTGGCTACACCTTC.

The rearrangement uses TRBV6-1 and TRBJ1-5; 10 positions match TRBD1. Looked up from germline, CDR1 is MNHNS and CDR2 is SASEGT. After removal of 4 bases from V and 2 bases from J, the junction contained 8 bases not matched to a gene. CDR3 size: 17 residues. CDR3 sequence: CASSADGTGVGNQPQHF. CDR3 in DNA: TGTGCCAGCAGTGCAGACGGGACAGGGGTCGGCAATCAGCCCCAGCATTTT.

This chain joins TRBV30 and TRBJ1-1, with D unresolved. V lost 3 bases to trimming and J lost 1 base, with 12 bases between them. Looked up from germline, CDR1 is GTSNPN and CDR2 is SVGIG (reference sequence). This CDR3 spans 14 amino acids. CDR3 sequence reads: CAWSLGGPNTEAFF. The CDR3 DNA is TGTGCCTGGAGCCTTGGCGGCCCGAACACTGAAGCTTTCTTT.

CDR3 protein: CATSRDDLGGRDGYTF. The CDR3 DNA reads TGTGCCACCAGCAGAGACGATTTGGGGGGGCGCGATGGCTACACCTTC. The chain has TRBV15 and TRBJ1-2; D perhaps matches TRBD1 (6 bases). Trimming took 0 bases from V and 6 from J, leaving 17 bases between them. CDR3 length: 16 residues. Germline CDR1 LNHNV, CDR2 YYDKDF (reference sequence).

This clone was counted a few times. The chain links TRBV18 to TRBJ1-3; 7 bases are shared with TRBD1. The germline V gene has CDR1 KGHSH and CDR2 LQKENI. V was pared by 6 bases and J by 3 bases, with 8 bases of the junction left unmatched. This CDR3 is 15 amino acids long. The CDR3 region has the DNA TGTGCCAGCTCTCCCGCAGGGGGTGTTGGAAACACCATATATTTT. Translating gives CASSPAGGVGNTIYF.

J is TRBJ2-3 and V is TRBV28; D is unclear. V lost 3 bases to trimming and J lost 5 bases, with 15 bases between them. The CDR3 is 15 amino acids. Per germline, CDR1 MDHEN and CDR2 SYDVKM. CDR3 nucleotide sequence: TGTGCCAGCAGTTTCCCTGCCCGGTCCAGAGATACGCAGTATTTT. Translation: CASSFPARSRDTQYF.

The V and J genes are TRBV19 and TRBJ2-7; TRBD1 matches at 8 bases. The CDR3 extends over 14 amino acids. CDR1 and CDR2 from the germline V gene are LNHDA and SQIVND (reference sequence). After removal of 10 bases from V and 4 bases from J, the junction contained 12 bases not matched to a gene. CDR3: CAISPNRGMYEQYF. CDR3 bases: TGTGCCATCTCCCCGAACAGGGGGATGTACGAGCAGTACTTC. Full variable domain (missing parts from reference TRBV19 and TRBJ2-7): DGGITQSPKYLFRKEGQNVTLSCEQNLNHDAMYWYRQDPGQGLRLIYYSQIVNDFQKGDIAEGYSVSREKKESFPLTVTSAQKNPTAFYLCAISPNRGMYEQYFGPGTRLTVT.